The next 23 T cell receptor beta chains were all read from a single sample in a study of molecular identifiers for immune sequencing clone quantification. Each CDR3 protein gets one entry after TCRdb re-called the PCR reads with MiXCR. The sample has under 600,000 distinct CDR3 sequences, 25% seen once. Sequencing was carried out using naive CD8+ T cells from blood, with Jurkat cell RNA spiked in. Subset specified: FACS-sorted CD8+CD4-CCR7+CD45RA+ naive T cells. These receptors were obtained from a human donor in good health. Some libraries in this study had Jurkat cell RNA spiked in.

The chain uses TRBV6-5 and TRBJ1-1; no firm D call. This CDR3 is 11 amino acids long. V lost 2 bases and J lost 7, with 5 bases in between. CDR1 MNHEY and CDR2 SVGAGI come from the germline V gene. CDR3 sequence (DNA): TGTGCCAGCAGTTACCAAGATGAAGCTTTCTTT. Its translation: CASSYQDEAFF.

This clonotype has a handful of counts. The chain recombines TRBV4-3 with TRBJ2-7; D is possibly TRBD1 (5 bases). The V gene's germline CDR1 is LGHNA and CDR2 YSLEER. Trimming stripped 4 bases from V and 0 bases from J, with 16 bases between. This CDR3 is 16 amino acids long. The CDR3 DNA is TGCGCCAGCAGCCCCTCAAGGGCAGGGATCTCCTACGAGCAGTACTTC. It specifies CASSPSRAGISYEQYF.

As for this clonotype: Germline and junction disagree at one end, which may indicate a read error. The chain carries TRBV9 and TRBJ2-7; D unresolved. CDR1 is SGDLS and CDR2 is YYNGEE in the germline V gene. The CDR3 sequence is 13 residues long. As DNA, the CDR3 is TGTGCCAACAGCTCAAGCAATAGGTACAAACAGTACTTC. It specifies CANSSSNRYKQYF.

This clonotype occurred a few times. This chain connects TRBV6-5 to TRBJ2-5, with D perhaps matching TRBD1 or TRBD2 (5 bases each). Germline V CDR1 and CDR2: MNHEY, SVGAGI. The CDR3 runs to 16 residues. V was trimmed by 8 bases and J by 0 bases, leaving 19 bases between them. CDR3 in DNA: TGTGCCAGCCACAACCCGGGACGGACAAACCAAGAGACCCAGTACTTC. This gives the protein CASHNPGRTNQETQYF.

Concerning this clonotype itself: This may be a read error: a much more frequent sequence differs by one nucleotide. The V and J genes are TRBV27 and TRBJ2-7; D tentatively fits TRBD1 or TRBD2 (5 bases each). The CDR3 totals 13 residues. V was pared by 3 bases and J by 2 bases, with 8 bases between. Germline V CDR1 and CDR2: MNHEY, SMNVEV (reference sequence). Here the CDR3 DNA reads TGTGCCAGCAGTTTCCAGGGACCCTACGAGCAGTACTTC. Translating it yields CASSFQGPYEQYF.

This clonotype was detected ten times or more. The chain has TRBV6-2 or TRBV6-3 and TRBJ1-1; D ambiguous. Germline V gives CDR1 MNHEY, CDR2 SVGEGT. The CDR3 consists of 15 residues. V was trimmed by 4 bases and J by 0 bases, leaving 12 bases between them. The CDR3 sequence: CASSFEADMNTEAFF. CDR3 DNA sequence: TGTGCCAGCAGTTTCGAAGCAGACATGAACACTGAAGCTTTCTTT.

Notes on this clonotype: The CDR3 carries no conserved terminal phenylalanine or tryptophan, so it likely arises from a read error. The V gene is TRBV28, the J gene TRBJ2-6; 9 bases align to TRBD1. This CDR3 is built from 18 residues. Germline-derived CDR1 and CDR2 are MDHEN and SYDVKM. V lost 5 bases, J lost 1 base, and 9 bases stayed unmatched. CDR3 amino acids: CASSPGTGLGSGANVLTI. As DNA, the CDR3 is TGTGCCAGCAGTCCCGGGACAGGGTTGGGATCTGGGGCCAACGTCCTGACTATC.

This clonotype was picked up a small number of times. The V and J genes are TRBV13 and TRBJ2-3; D not resolved. The CDR3 covers 13 residues. Trimming pared 8 bases from V and 0 bases from J, leaving 9 bases between. CDR1 and CDR2 (germline): PRHDT, FYEKMQ (reference sequence). CDR3 sequence reads: CASLEGSTDTQYF. The DNA for the CDR3 is TGTGCCAGCCTCGAAGGGAGCACAGATACGCAGTATTTT.

This clonotype was detected ten times or more. V usage is TRBV9 and J usage is TRBJ2-7, with D perhaps TRBD1 (6 bases). This CDR3 is 15 amino acids long. Deletions cut 4 bases from V and 3 bases from J, with 17 bases between. Looked up from germline, CDR1 is SGDLS and CDR2 is YYNGEE. CDR3 nucleotides: TGTGCCAGCAGCCCTACAGGGAGTTATTACTACGAGCAGTACTTC. Encoded protein: CASSPTGSYYYEQYF.

About this clonotype itself: Likely a read error: the CDR3 ends without its conserved phenylalanine or tryptophan. The CDR3 coding sequence is TGTGCCAGCAGTTACTCGCCGTGGGCTAGCACAGATACGCAGTATGTT. Translating gives CASSYSPWASTDTQYV. The chain recombines TRBV6-2 or TRBV6-3 with TRBJ2-3; D gene uncertain. Trimming removed 0 bases from V and 0 bases from J, with 10 bases in between. CDR3 length equals 16 residues. Germline CDR1 is MNHEY and CDR2 is SVGEGT.

The table lists this clonotype with many counts. V gene TRBV29-1 combines with J gene TRBJ2-3; tentative D call: TRBD1 (5 bases). The CDR3 extends over 14 amino acids. CDR1 and CDR2 from the germline V gene are SQVTM and ANQGSEA. Trimming stripped 4 bases from V and 0 bases from J, with 11 bases between. In DNA, the CDR3 is TGCAGCGTTGTAAGGGGTCCTAGCACAGATACGCAGTATTTT. Translating it yields CSVVRGPSTDTQYF.

This clonotype was detected ten times or more. The chain has TRBV7-9 and TRBJ2-3; 7 bases line up with TRBD2. The CDR3 is 15 residues long. V trimming: 3 bases; J trimming: 5 bases; junction bases outside the gene matches: 8. The germline CDR1 and CDR2 sequences are SEHNR and FQNEAQ (reference sequence). The CDR3 protein is CASSFIGGGRDTQYF. CDR3 bases: TGTGCCAGCAGCTTTATCGGCGGGGGAAGAGATACGCAGTATTTT.

On this clonotype: A read error may be the cause here, since a much bigger clone is one base away. This chain links TRBV6-5 with TRBJ1-3; possibly TRBD1 for D (5 bases). Per germline, CDR1 MNHEY and CDR2 SVGAGI. The CDR3 covers 14 residues. CDR3 sequence: CATGGGSSGTTIYF. For the CDR3, the DNA is TGTGCAACCGGGGGGGGGTCCTCTGGAACCACCATATATTTT.

The chain links TRBV19 to TRBJ1-2; no firm D call. Germline CDR1 reads LNHDA; CDR2 reads SQIVND (reference sequence). The V and J ends lost 1 base and 2 bases respectively, with 8 bases between them. CDR3 length: 14 amino acids. The CDR3 is CASSIASFNYGYTF. The CDR3 DNA is TGTGCCAGTAGTATAGCCAGTTTCAACTATGGCTACACCTTC.

This chain uses TRBV12-3 or TRBV12-4 with TRBJ2-7; TRBD1 matches at 9 bases. After removal of 6 bases from V and 2 bases from J, the junction contained 5 bases not matched to a gene. The CDR3 contains 14 residues. The DNA for the CDR3 is TGTGCCAGCAGGCCGTGGGACAGGGCCTACGAGCAGTACTTC. It encodes CASRPWDRAYEQYF.

A word on this clonotype: Its ends do not fully match the called genes, so a read error is possible. V gene TRBV6-5 combines with J gene TRBJ2-5; a weak D match, TRBD1 (5 bases). The CDR3 runs to 15 residues. Germline V gives CDR1 MNHEY, CDR2 SVGAGI. The CDR3 loop is CASTGQGSPQGTQYF. The CDR3 nucleotides are TGTGCCAGCACCGGCCAGGGAAGCCCACAAGGGACCCAGTACTTC.

This clonotype was seen a handful of times. Germline and junction disagree at one end, which may indicate a read error. The chain links TRBV7-9 to TRBJ1-1, with 8 bases fitting TRBD1. The CDR3 has 15 amino acids. The V gene's germline CDR1 is SEHNR and CDR2 FQNEAQ (reference sequence). In DNA form, the CDR3 reads TGTGCCAGCAGCTTAGATCAGGGGGCCGGCACTGAAGCTCTCTTT. Its protein product is CASSLDQGAGTEALF.

About this clonotype itself: Being one base from a much bigger clone, this may be a read error. The genes are TRBV27 and TRBJ2-7; D call uncertain. CDR3 length equals 13 residues. From germline, CDR1 is MNHEY and CDR2 SMNVEV (reference sequence). Trimming shortened V by 2 bases and J by 4 bases, and 9 bases separated the two germline ends. The CDR3 protein is CASSLTARYEQYF. The CDR3 DNA follows: TGTGCCAGCAGTTTAACGGCTCGTTACGAGCAGTACTTC.

Comment on this clonotype: A single base separates this from a much larger clone, so it may be a read error. The chain employs TRBV23-1 and TRBJ2-5; D possibly corresponds to TRBD2 (5 bases). TRBV23-1 is an ORF, with its function uncertain. The CDR3 extends over 15 amino acids. CDR3 nucleotides: TGCGCCAGCACCCCCCCGGACCCTAAAGCGGAGACCCAGTGCTTC. Its translation: CASTPPDPKAETQCF.

With respect to this clonotype: The junction does not match germline at one end; this may be a read error. This chain's CDR3 is CSPPRAPPSNQPPHF. CDR3 DNA sequence: TGCAGCCCCCCTCGGGCCCCCCCTAGCAATCAGCCCCCGCATTTT. The chain carries TRBV29-1 and TRBJ1-5; no clear D. Germline CDR1 is SQVTM and CDR2 is ANQGSEA. The CDR3 contains 15 residues.

The chain recombines TRBV4-3 with TRBJ2-2; the D gene is possibly TRBD1 (5 bases). V gave up 0 bases and J gave up 3 bases, with 8 bases separating them. The V gene's germline CDR1 is LGHNA and CDR2 YSLEER. This CDR3 spans 15 amino acids. CDR3 sequence: CASSQDREDTGELFF. CDR3 bases: TGCGCCAGCAGCCAAGACAGGGAAGACACCGGGGAGCTGTTTTTT.

About this clonotype: A clone one base away is much larger, so this may be a read error. This chain uses TRBV10-3 with TRBJ2-4; D gene ambiguous. Germline loops: CDR1 ENHRY, CDR2 SYGVKD. V was shortened by 6 bases and J by 5 bases, with 8 bases between the two germline ends. The CDR3 has 12 residues. The CDR3 reads CAIRSEQNIQYF. The CDR3, as DNA: TGTGCCATCAGGTCCGAACAAAACATTCAGTACTTC.

The rearrangement links TRBV19 to TRBJ1-5; TRBD1 agrees at 7 bases. This CDR3 is 15 amino acids long. After removal of 5 bases from V and 1 base from J, the junction contained 5 bases not matched to a gene. Germline CDR1 is LNHDA and CDR2 is SQIVND (reference sequence). The CDR3 region is CASSPGDSSNQPQHF. CDR3 nucleotide sequence: TGTGCCAGTAGTCCTGGGGACAGCAGCAATCAGCCCCAGCATTTT.